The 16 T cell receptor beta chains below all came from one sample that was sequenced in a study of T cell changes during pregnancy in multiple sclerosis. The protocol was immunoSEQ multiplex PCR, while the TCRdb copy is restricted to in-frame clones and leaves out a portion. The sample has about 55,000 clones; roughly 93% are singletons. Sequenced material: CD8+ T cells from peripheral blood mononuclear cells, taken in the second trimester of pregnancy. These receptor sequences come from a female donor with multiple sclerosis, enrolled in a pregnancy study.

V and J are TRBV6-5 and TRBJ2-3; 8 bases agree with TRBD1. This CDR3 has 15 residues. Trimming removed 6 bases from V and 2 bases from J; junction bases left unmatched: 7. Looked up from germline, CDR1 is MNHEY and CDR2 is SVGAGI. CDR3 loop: CASRTRTGLTDTQYF. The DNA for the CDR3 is TGTGCCAGCAGAACCCGGACAGGGCTCACAGATACGCAGTATTTT.

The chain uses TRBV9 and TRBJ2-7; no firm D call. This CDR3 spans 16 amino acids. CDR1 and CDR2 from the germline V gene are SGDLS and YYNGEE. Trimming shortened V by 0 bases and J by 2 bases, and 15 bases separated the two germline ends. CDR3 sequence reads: CASSVAETSVTYEQYF. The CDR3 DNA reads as TGTGCCAGCAGCGTAGCTGAGACAAGTGTTACCTACGAGCAGTACTTC.

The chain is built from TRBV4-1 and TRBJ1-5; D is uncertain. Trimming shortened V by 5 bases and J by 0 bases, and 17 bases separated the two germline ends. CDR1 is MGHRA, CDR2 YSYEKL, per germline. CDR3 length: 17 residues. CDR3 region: CASSSVPPEASNQPQHF. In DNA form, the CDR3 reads TGCGCCAGCAGCTCAGTTCCCCCAGAGGCTAGCAATCAGCCCCAGCATTTT.

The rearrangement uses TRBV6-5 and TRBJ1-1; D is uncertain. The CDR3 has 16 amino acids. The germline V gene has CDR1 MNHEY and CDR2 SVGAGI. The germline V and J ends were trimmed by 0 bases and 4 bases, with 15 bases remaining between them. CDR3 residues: CASSYSIGGMGTEAFF. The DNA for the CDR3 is TGTGCCAGCAGTTACTCGATCGGAGGGATGGGCACTGAAGCTTTCTTT.

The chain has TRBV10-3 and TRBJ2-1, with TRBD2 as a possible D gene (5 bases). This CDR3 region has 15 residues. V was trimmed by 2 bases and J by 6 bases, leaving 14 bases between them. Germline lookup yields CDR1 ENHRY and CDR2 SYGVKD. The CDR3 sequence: CAISETVNRGNEQFF. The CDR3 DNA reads TGTGCCATCAGTGAGACAGTGAATCGGGGCAATGAGCAGTTCTTC.

In DNA form, the CDR3 reads TGTGCCAGCAGCTTCCCTGGGCAGGGGGCTTTCCAGTACTTC. Amino acids: CASSFPGQGAFQYF. This chain connects TRBV7-9 to TRBJ2-7; 8 bases line up with TRBD1. CDR1 is SEHNR and CDR2 is FQNEAQ in the germline V gene (reference sequence). V shed 3 bases, J shed 10 bases, and the junction held 11 bases outside the gene matches. The CDR3 is 14 amino acids.

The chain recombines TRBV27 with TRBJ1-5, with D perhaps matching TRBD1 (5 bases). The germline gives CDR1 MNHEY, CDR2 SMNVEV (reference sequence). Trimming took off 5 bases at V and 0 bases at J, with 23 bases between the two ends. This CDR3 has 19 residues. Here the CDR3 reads CASSPAAPGHIDSNQPQHF. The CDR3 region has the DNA TGTGCCAGCAGTCCGGCGGCCCCAGGACATATCGATAGCAATCAGCCCCAGCATTTT.

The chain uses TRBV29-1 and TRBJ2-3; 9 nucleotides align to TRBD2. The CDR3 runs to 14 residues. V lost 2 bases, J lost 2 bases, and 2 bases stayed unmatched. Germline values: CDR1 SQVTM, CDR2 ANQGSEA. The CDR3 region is CSVEKRGATDTQYF. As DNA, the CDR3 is TGCAGCGTTGAAAAGCGGGGGGCCACAGATACGCAGTATTTT.

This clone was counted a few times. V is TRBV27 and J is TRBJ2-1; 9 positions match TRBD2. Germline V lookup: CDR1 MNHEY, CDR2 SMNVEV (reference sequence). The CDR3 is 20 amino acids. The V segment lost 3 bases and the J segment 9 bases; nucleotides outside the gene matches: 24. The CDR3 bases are TGTGCCAGCAGTTTTCGTCCCGGCGGGAGGGCCGGCTTGGGGGCAGGTGAGCAGTTCTTC. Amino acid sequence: CASSFRPGGRAGLGAGEQFF.

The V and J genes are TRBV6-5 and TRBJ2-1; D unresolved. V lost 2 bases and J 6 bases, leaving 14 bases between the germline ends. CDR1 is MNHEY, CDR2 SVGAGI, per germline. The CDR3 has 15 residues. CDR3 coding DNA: TGTGCCAGCAGTTACAAAATAGGAGTTTCCAATGAGCAGTTCTTC. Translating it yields CASSYKIGVSNEQFF.

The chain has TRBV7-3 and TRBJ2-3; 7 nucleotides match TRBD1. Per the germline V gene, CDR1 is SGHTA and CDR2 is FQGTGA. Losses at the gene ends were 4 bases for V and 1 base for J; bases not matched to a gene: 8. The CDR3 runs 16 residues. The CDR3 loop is CASSSPEQGGTDTQYF. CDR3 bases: TGTGCCAGCAGCTCCCCGGAGCAGGGGGGCACAGATACGCAGTATTTT.

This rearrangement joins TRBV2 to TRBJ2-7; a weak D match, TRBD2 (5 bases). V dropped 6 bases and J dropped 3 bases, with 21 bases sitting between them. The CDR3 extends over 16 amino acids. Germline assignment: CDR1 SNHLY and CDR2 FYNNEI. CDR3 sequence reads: CASSIMGNPGIYEQYF. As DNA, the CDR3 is TGTGCCAGCAGCATAATGGGAAACCCGGGGATCTACGAGCAGTACTTC.

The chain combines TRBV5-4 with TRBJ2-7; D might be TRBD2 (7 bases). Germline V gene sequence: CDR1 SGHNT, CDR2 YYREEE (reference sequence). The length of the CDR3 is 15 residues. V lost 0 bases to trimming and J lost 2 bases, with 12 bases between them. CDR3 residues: CASSLEGGGTYEQYF. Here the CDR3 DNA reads TGTGCCAGCAGCTTGGAGGGGGGGGGCACCTACGAGCAGTACTTC.

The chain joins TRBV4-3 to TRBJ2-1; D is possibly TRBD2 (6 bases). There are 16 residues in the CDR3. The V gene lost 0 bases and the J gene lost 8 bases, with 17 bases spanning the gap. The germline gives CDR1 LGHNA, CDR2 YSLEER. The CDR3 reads CASSQDWSGEADEQFF. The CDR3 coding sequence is TGCGCCAGCAGCCAAGATTGGTCTGGGGAGGCGGATGAGCAGTTCTTC.

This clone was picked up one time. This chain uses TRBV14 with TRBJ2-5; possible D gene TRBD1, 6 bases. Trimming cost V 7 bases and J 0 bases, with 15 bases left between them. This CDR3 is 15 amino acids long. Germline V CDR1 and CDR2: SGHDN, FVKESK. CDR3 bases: TGTGCCAGCAACCGGGCAGGGGAAAACCAAGAGACCCAGTACTTC. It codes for CASNRAGENQETQYF.

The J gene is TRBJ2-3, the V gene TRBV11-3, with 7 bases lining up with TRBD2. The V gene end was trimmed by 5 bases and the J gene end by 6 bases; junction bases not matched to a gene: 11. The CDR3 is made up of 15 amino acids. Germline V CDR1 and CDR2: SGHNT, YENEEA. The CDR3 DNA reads TGTGCCAGCAGCCCTAGCGCGGGAGTGGGGGATACGCAGTATTTT. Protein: CASSPSAGVGDTQYF.